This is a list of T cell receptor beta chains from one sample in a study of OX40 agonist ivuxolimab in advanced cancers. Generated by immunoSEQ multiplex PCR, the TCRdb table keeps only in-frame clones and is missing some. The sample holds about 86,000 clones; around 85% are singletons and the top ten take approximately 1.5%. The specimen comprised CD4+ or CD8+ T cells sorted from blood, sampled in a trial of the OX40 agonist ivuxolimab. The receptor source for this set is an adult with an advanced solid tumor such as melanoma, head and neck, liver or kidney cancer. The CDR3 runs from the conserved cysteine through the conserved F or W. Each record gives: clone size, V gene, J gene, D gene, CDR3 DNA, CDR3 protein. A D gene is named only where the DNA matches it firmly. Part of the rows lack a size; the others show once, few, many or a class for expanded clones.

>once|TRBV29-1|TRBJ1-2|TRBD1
TGCAGCGTCTACCTTGGGCCCACAGGGGGCGCGGACTATGGCTACACCTTC
CSVYLGPTGGADYGYTF
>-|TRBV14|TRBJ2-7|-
TGTGCCAGCAGTTTCTTCTACGAGCAGTACTTC
CASSFFYEQYF
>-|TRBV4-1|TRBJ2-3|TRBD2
TGCGCCAGCAGCCAAGAAGGGACTAGCGGGCCCACAGATACGCAGTATTTT
CASSQEGTSGPTDTQYF
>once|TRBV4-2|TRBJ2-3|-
TGTGCCAGCAGCCAAGATCTTCGCACAGATACGCAGTATTTT
CASSQDLRTDTQYF
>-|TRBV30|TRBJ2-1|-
TGTGCCTGGAGTCTTAGCGGCCCGGAGCAGTTCTTC
CAWSLSGPEQFF
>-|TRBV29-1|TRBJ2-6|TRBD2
TGCAGCGTTGAGTCCGTGGCGGGAGGGGCTGGGGCCAACGTCCTGACTTTC
CSVESVAGGAGANVLTF
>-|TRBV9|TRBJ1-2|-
TGTGCCAGCAGCGTAGGTGTCAGTTCGCCCTATGGCTACACCTTC
CASSVGVSSPYGYTF
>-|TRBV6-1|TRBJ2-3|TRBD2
TGTGCCAGCAGCGAGTATAGCGGGTCCACAGATACGCAGTATTTT
CASSEYSGSTDTQYF
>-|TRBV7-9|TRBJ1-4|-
TGTGCCAGCAGCTTAGCGGGTGGGGGAAAACTGTTTTTT
CASSLAGGGKLFF
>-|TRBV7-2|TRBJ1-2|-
TGTGCCAGCAGCTTAGCGGGAGGGGTTCCCTATGGCTACACCTTC
CASSLAGGVPYGYTF
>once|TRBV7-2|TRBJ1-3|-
TGTGCCAGCAGCTTAGACGTCCAATGGGGAAACACCATATATTTT
CASSLDVQWGNTIYF
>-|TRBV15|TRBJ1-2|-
TGTGCCACCAGTCCAGGTTATGGCTACACCTTC
CATSPGYGYTF
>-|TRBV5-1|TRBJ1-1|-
TGCGCCAGCAGCCAGGACACCGTGAACACTGAAGCTTTCTTT
CASSQDTVNTEAFF
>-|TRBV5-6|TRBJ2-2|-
TGTGCCAGCGGCCGGAGACCCGGGGAGCTGTTTTTT
CASGRRPGELFF
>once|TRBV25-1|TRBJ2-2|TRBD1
TGTGCCAGCAGCGGACAGGGGTACACCGGGGAGCTGTTTTTT
CASSGQGYTGELFF
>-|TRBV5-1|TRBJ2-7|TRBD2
TGCGCCAGCAGCCCGACTAGCGGGAGTTACGAGCAGTGCTTC
CASSPTSGSYEQCF
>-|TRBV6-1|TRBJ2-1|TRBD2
TGTGCCAGCAGTGGGACTAGCGGGAGTACGGATGAGCAGTTCTTC
CASSGTSGSTDEQFF
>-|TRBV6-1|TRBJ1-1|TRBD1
TGTGCCAGCAGTGCCTGGGACAGAGAAGCTTTCTTT
CASSAWDREAFF
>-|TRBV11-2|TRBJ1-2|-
TGTGCCAGCAGCTTAGATAGTCGAGCGGCCCTCTATGGCTACACCTTC
CASSLDSRAALYGYTF
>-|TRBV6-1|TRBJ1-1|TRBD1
TGTGCCAGCAGTAGTCCGGACAGGGGTAACACTGAAGCTTTCTTT
CASSSPDRGNTEAFF
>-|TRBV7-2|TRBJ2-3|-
TGTGCCAGCAGCGTCTCGGTGACTAGAGCGCAGTATTTT
CASSVSVTRAQYF
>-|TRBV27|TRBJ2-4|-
TGTGCCAGCAGTTTGACGGCCCGAGTGAACATTCAGTACTTC
CASSLTARVNIQYF
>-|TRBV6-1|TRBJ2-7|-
TGTGCCAGCAACACAGATCGTATTAGGCAGTACTTC
CASNTDRIRQYF
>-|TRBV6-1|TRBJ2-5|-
TGTGCCAGCAGTTCCTCTTTGGAGACCCAGTACTTC
CASSSSLETQYF
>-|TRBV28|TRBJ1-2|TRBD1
TGTGCCAGCAGTTTGGGGGACAGGACATTACCTGGCTACACCTTC
CASSLGDRTLPGYTF
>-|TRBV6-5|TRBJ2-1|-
TGTGCCAGCAGTACCCGCACAGGGTACAATGAGCAGTTCTTC
CASSTRTGYNEQFF
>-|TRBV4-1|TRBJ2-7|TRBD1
TGCGCCAGCAGCCAACAACAGGGGTCCTACGAGCAGTACTTC
CASSQQQGSYEQYF
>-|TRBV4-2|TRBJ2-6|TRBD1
TGTGCCAGCAGCTTTGGACAGGGGGCTGGGGCCAACGTCCTGACTTTC
CASSFGQGAGANVLTF
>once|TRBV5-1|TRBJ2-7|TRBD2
TGCGCCAGCAGCTCCACCGGGACTAGCTACGAGCAGTACTTC
CASSSTGTSYEQYF
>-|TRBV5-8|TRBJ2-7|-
TGTGCCAGCAGATATTTCGGAGGACGCCACCTCGAGCAGTACTTC
CASRYFGGRHLEQYF
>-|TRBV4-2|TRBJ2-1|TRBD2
TGTGCCAGCAGCCAAGGGTCAGCGGGGGGGCGGGACAATGAGCAGTTCTTC
CASSQGSAGGRDNEQFF
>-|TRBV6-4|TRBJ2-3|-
TGTGCCAGCAGTTTGAGCGGACCCACAGATACGCAGTATTTT
CASSLSGPTDTQYF
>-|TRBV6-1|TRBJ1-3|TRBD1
TGTGCCAGCAGTCACCAGGACAGGGCGAACACCATATATTTT
CASSHQDRANTIYF
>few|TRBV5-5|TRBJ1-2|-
TGTGCCAGCAGCTTGACGGCTCCTTATGGCTACACCTTC
CASSLTAPYGYTF
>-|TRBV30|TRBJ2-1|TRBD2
TGTGCCTGGGGTAGCGGGGGAGTCAATGAGCAGTTCTTC
CAWGSGGVNEQFF
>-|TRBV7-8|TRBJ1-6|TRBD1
TGTGCCAGCAGCAGGGGACAGGATAATTCACCCCTCCACTTT
CASSRGQDNSPLHF